A selection of T cell receptor beta chains follows, all from one sample in a study of blood T cell repertoires in COVID-19. Generated by immunoSEQ multiplex PCR, the TCRdb table keeps only in-frame clones and is missing some. The sample lists around 99,000 clones, over 60% occurring once. The sequencing input was peripheral blood. These receptors originate from a man in his 70s with acute or convalescent COVID-19. CDR3s include the opening cysteine and the closing phenylalanine or tryptophan. The D gene is left open where the match is weak. The size of a clone is reported for some rows only, either as once, few or many, or as a class for expanded clones.

v_gene,len,j_gene,abundance,d_gene,CDR3aa,CDR3nt
TRBV2,14,TRBJ1-6,.,.,CASLAGAYNSPLHF,TGTGCCAGCCTTGCAGGGGCCTATAATTCACCCCTCCACTTT
TRBV24-1,18,TRBJ2-2,few,TRBD2,CATSSPAGKGSDTGELFF,TGTGCCACCAGTTCACCAGCGGGGAAGGGGTCCGACACCGGGGAGCTGTTTTTT
TRBV5-1,13,TRBJ1-2,.,.,CASRIAGGDGYTF,TGCGCCAGCAGAATCGCTGGCGGCGATGGCTACACCTTC
TRBV4-1,16,TRBJ1-4,.,TRBD1,CASSQDWAGGREKLFF,TGCGCCAGCAGCCAAGATTGGGCAGGGGGCCGGGAAAAACTGTTTTTT
TRBV19,13,TRBJ2-7,once,TRBD1,CASSWTGEDEQYF,TGTGCCAGTAGTTGGACAGGGGAAGACGAGCAGTACTTC
TRBV10-3,15,TRBJ1-2,.,.,CAISDSDRELYGYTF,TGTGCCATCAGTGATTCTGACAGAGAACTATATGGCTACACCTTC
TRBV19,15,TRBJ1-2,.,TRBD1,CASSITGAKNYGYTF,TGTGCCAGTAGTATTACAGGGGCGAAGAACTATGGCTACACCTTC
TRBV3-1/TRBV3-2,16,TRBJ2-1,.,TRBD2,CASSPRTSGDYNEQFF,TGTGCCAGCAGCCCCAGGACTAGCGGGGACTACAATGAGCAGTTCTTC
TRBV11-1,15,TRBJ2-7,.,TRBD1,CASSFGTGASYEQYF,TGTGCCAGCAGCTTTGGGACAGGGGCCTCCTACGAGCAGTACTTC
TRBV7-9,16,TRBJ2-3,.,TRBD1,CASSLVITGDTDTQYF,TGTGCCAGCAGCTTAGTCATAACAGGGGACACAGATACGCAGTATTTT
TRBV18,15,TRBJ1-6,.,TRBD1,CASSQGAGVNSPLHF,TGTGCCAGCTCACAGGGGGCAGGGGTAAATTCACCCCTCCACTTT
TRBV5-1,15,TRBJ2-7,.,TRBD1,CASSSNPQGAYEQYF,TGCGCCAGCAGCTCGAACCCACAGGGGGCCTACGAGCAGTACTTC
TRBV18,14,TRBJ1-2,.,TRBD1,CASSPPGTVVRVTF,TGTGCCAGCTCACCTCCGGGGACAGTGGTACGGGTGACCTTC
TRBV2,15,TRBJ1-4,.,.,CASSKEAGRGEKLFF,TGTGCCAGCAGTAAAGAGGCGGGTCGAGGCGAAAAACTGTTTTTT
TRBV6-4,18,TRBJ1-2,.,TRBD1,CASSNGAGTGGPGYGYTF,TGTGCCAGCAGCAACGGAGCCGGGACAGGGGGCCCGGGCTATGGCTACACCTTC
TRBV27,16,TRBJ2-1,.,TRBD2,CASGTLAGAPYNEQFF,TGTGCCAGCGGAACACTAGCGGGGGCCCCCTACAATGAGCAGTTCTTC
TRBV6-5,15,TRBJ1-2,.,.,CASSYSTPWQDGYTF,TGTGCCAGCAGTTATTCCACCCCGTGGCAGGATGGCTACACCTTC
TRBV29-1,10,TRBJ1-2,.,.,CSVEEGSYTF,TGCAGCGTTGAAGAGGGCAGCTACACCTTC
TRBV11-3,16,TRBJ2-3,.,.,CASSQRLAHETDTQYF,TGTGCCAGCAGCCAGCGTCTAGCACACGAAACAGATACGCAGTATTTT
TRBV9,16,TRBJ1-1,.,TRBD1,CASSPSPGQLNTEAFF,TGTGCCAGCAGCCCCAGCCCGGGACAGCTAAACACTGAAGCTTTCTTT
TRBV9,15,TRBJ2-7,.,TRBD1,CASSVGTELTGEQYF,TGTGCCAGCAGCGTGGGGACAGAATTGACCGGCGAGCAGTACTTC
TRBV3-1/TRBV3-2,16,TRBJ1-6,.,TRBD1,CASSPRGQGWNSPLHF,TGTGCCAGCAGCCCTAGGGGGCAGGGGTGGAATTCACCCCTCCACTTT
TRBV5-1,14,TRBJ2-7,.,TRBD1,CASSSGQGYDEQYF,TGCGCCAGCAGCTCGGGACAGGGGTACGACGAGCAGTACTTC
TRBV7-9,14,TRBJ2-3,few,TRBD1,CASSQGVAFDTQYF,TGTGCCAGCAGCCAGGGGGTAGCGTTTGATACGCAGTATTTT
TRBV11-3,15,TRBJ2-7,few,TRBD1,CASRTTGGSIYEQYF,TGTGCCAGCAGGACAACAGGGGGATCGATCTACGAGCAGTACTTC
TRBV28,12,TRBJ2-1,.,.,CASGPTYNEQFF,TGTGCGTCTGGGCCCACCTACAATGAGCAGTTCTTC
TRBV27,16,TRBJ1-3,.,.,CASSPRPIYSGNTIYF,TGTGCCAGCAGTCCACGTCCCATCTACTCTGGAAACACCATATATTTT
TRBV5-8,15,TRBJ1-5,.,TRBD1,CASSPGTVYNQPQHF,TGTGCCAGCAGCCCCGGGACAGTATACAATCAGCCCCAGCATTTT
TRBV7-2,17,TRBJ2-1,few,.,CASSSILLGGYDNEQFF,TGTGCCAGCAGCTCTATCCTACTGGGGGGATACGACAATGAGCAGTTCTTC
TRBV20-1,15,TRBJ2-5,.,.,CSASQKWTIEETQYF,TGCAGTGCTAGTCAGAAATGGACTATAGAAGAGACCCAGTACTTC
TRBV5-5,20,TRBJ1-5,few,TRBD1,CASSLGSSAGGGFGNQPQHF,TGTGCCAGCAGCCTGGGTTCTTCCGCAGGGGGCGGTTTTGGCAATCAGCCCCAGCATTTT
TRBV11-3,15,TRBJ2-2,.,.,CASSPPVANTGELFF,TGTGCCAGCAGCCCACCGGTCGCGAACACCGGGGAGCTGTTTTTT
TRBV2,17,TRBJ1-5,.,TRBD1,CASLGTGFFDGNQPQHF,TGTGCCAGCCTAGGGACAGGGTTTTTCGATGGCAATCAGCCCCAGCATTTT
TRBV3-1/TRBV3-2,15,TRBJ2-5,.,TRBD1,CASSQAGQGHETQYF,TGTGCCAGCAGCCAAGCCGGACAGGGCCACGAGACCCAGTACTTC
TRBV6-1,14,TRBJ2-1,.,TRBD1,CASSYRQGGNEQFF,TGTGCCAGCAGTTATCGACAGGGGGGCAATGAGCAGTTCTTC
TRBV10-3,15,TRBJ2-1,.,TRBD2,CAISEGSGVYNEQFF,TGTGCCATCAGTGAGGGTAGCGGGGTATACAATGAGCAGTTCTTC
TRBV19,14,TRBJ1-5,.,.,CASSIVGGNQPQHF,TGTGCCAGTAGTATAGTAGGGGGAAATCAGCCCCAGCATTTT
TRBV11-2,16,TRBJ1-5,.,TRBD1,CASSTTGTGGSQPQHF,TGTGCCAGCAGCACGACCGGGACAGGGGGCAGTCAGCCCCAGCATTTT
TRBV18,16,TRBJ1-3,.,.,CASSPYGGSSGNTIYF,TGTGCCAGCTCACCTTACGGGGGATCCTCTGGAAACACCATATATTTT
TRBV11-2,16,TRBJ2-1,.,TRBD1,CASRALGTGSFNEQFF,TGTGCCAGCAGGGCCCTGGGGACAGGGTCTTTCAATGAGCAGTTCTTC